These 13 T cell receptor beta chains share one sample of origin, sequenced in a study of T cells of healthy individuals. TCRdb passed the 5' RACE reads through MiXCR, listing each CDR3 protein once. The sample comprises around 53,000 distinct CDR3 sequences, roughly 14% of which are singletons, and about 16% rests with the top ten. These receptors all come from a human donor in good health.

This clonotype was observed a few times. The chain uses TRBV7-2 and TRBJ2-4; D is unclear. Germline values: CDR1 SGHTA, CDR2 FQGNSA. Trimming removed 1 base from V and 4 bases from J, with 8 bases in between. The CDR3 runs 14 residues. CDR3 nucleotide sequence: TGTGCCAGCAGCTTAGTCCAGGATAAAAACATTCAGTACTTC. Translated, it gives CASSLVQDKNIQYF.

The V and J genes are TRBV20-1 and TRBJ1-2; D is unclear. This CDR3 has 14 residues. Between the trimmed V and J ends, which lost 0 bases and 6 bases, there was a span of 14 bases. Germline V gene lookup returns CDR1 DFQATT and CDR2 SNEGSKA (reference sequence). The CDR3 DNA reads as TGCAGTGCTAGAGATCGGACTGTCGGCGATGGCTACACCTTC. It specifies CSARDRTVGDGYTF.

The chain recombines TRBV6-2 or TRBV6-3 with TRBJ2-4; the D gene is possibly TRBD2 (5 bases). The CDR3 spans 18 residues. CDR1 is MNHEY and CDR2 is SVGEGT in the germline V gene. The ends were cut back, 2 bases at V and 2 bases at J, with 19 bases in the middle. The CDR3 bases are TGTGCCAGCAGTTACCGGGGTCAGTTAGAACTTACCAAAAACATTCAGTACTTC. This codes for CASSYRGQLELTKNIQYF.

Ten or more counts support this clonotype. J is TRBJ2-2 and V is TRBV29-1; D call uncertain. This CDR3 is 12 amino acids long. V lost 3 bases and J 2 bases, leaving 4 bases between the germline ends. Germline assignment: CDR1 SQVTM and CDR2 ANQGSEA. In DNA, the CDR3 is TGCAGCGTTGACGGAAACACCGGGGAGCTGTTTTTT. Translation: CSVDGNTGELFF.

V and J are TRBV7-2 and TRBJ2-3; D gene unclear. The CDR3 extends over 14 amino acids. V was shortened by 1 base and J by 3 bases, with 8 bases between the two germline ends. Germline CDR1 is SGHTA and CDR2 is FQGNSA. The CDR3 here is CASSLGPQTDTQYF. DNA for the CDR3: TGTGCCAGCAGCTTAGGGCCCCAAACAGATACGCAGTATTTT.

The table lists this clonotype with a few counts. The chain joins TRBV10-3 to TRBJ2-1, with no clear D. The CDR3 has 19 amino acids. Germline values: CDR1 ENHRY, CDR2 SYGVKD. V lost 2 bases and J lost 4, with 24 bases in between. In nucleotides, the CDR3 is TGTGCCATCAGTGAGACTAACCTCCCGACAACCGAGCCTTACAATGAGCAGTTCTTC. Protein product: CAISETNLPTTEPYNEQFF.

In its sample, this clonotype was seen a few times. This chain joins TRBV7-9 and TRBJ1-2, with D unresolved. Trimming left V 1 base short and J 6 bases short, with 6 bases between. Germline V CDR1 and CDR2: SEHNR, FQNEAQ (reference sequence). The CDR3 is 12 amino acids. CDR3 residues: CASSLVGDGYTF. The CDR3 DNA sequence: TGTGCCAGCAGCTTAGTAGGAGATGGCTACACCTTC.

By sample share, this clonotype is medium-sized (0.01 to 0.1%). The chain uses TRBV7-8 and TRBJ2-6; D ambiguous. The V end lost 5 bases, the J end lost 4 bases, and 9 bases lay between the germline ends. Germline V gives CDR1 SGHVS, CDR2 FQNEAQ. This CDR3 spans 14 amino acids. The CDR3 DNA sequence: TGTGCCAGCAGCGTTCTAAGCGGGGCCAACGTCCTGACTTTC. Protein: CASSVLSGANVLTF. The full variable domain, completed using reference TRBV7-8 and TRBJ2-6, is GAGVSQSPRYKVAKRGQDVALRCDPISGHVSLFWYQQALGQGPEFLTYFQNEAQLDKSGLPSDRFFAERPEGSVSTLKIQRTQQEDSAVYLCASSVLSGANVLTFGAGSRLTVL.

J is TRBJ2-7 and V is TRBV10-3, with D tentatively TRBD2 (6 bases). Trimming cost V 2 bases and J 6 bases, with 14 bases left between them. CDR1 ENHRY and CDR2 SYGVKD come from the germline V gene. The CDR3 length is 14 residues. CDR3 loop: CAISEVERGSEQYF. In DNA form, the CDR3 reads TGTGCCATCAGTGAGGTCGAACGGGGGAGCGAGCAGTACTTC.

This clonotype was seen at least ten times. The chain uses TRBV6-4 and TRBJ2-2, with a weak D call TRBD1 (6 bases). CDR3 length equals 15 residues. Germline CDR1 MRHNA, CDR2 SNTAGT. Trimming removed 4 bases at V and 7 bases at J, with 16 bases between. CDR3 amino acids: CASSVSLRGHGELFF. The DNA for the CDR3 is TGTGCCAGCAGTGTATCGTTGAGGGGACACGGGGAGCTGTTTTTT.

The chain has TRBV28 and TRBJ2-5, with a tentative D call TRBD1 (6 bases). Germline CDR1 MDHEN, CDR2 SYDVKM. V was cut by 2 bases and J by 4 bases, with 11 bases left in between. CDR3 length: 14 residues. CDR3 sequence (DNA): TGTGCCAGCAGTTTACAGGGGATGGGAGAGACCCAGTACTTC. This codes for CASSLQGMGETQYF.

The chain recombines TRBV19 with TRBJ2-3; D is unclear. CDR3 length equals 16 residues. Germline V CDR1 and CDR2: LNHDA, SQIVND (reference sequence). V lost 8 bases and J lost 2, with 20 bases in between. The chain's CDR3 is CASLPHTESLTDTQYF. The CDR3 DNA sequence: TGTGCCAGTCTACCCCACACGGAGTCCCTCACAGATACGCAGTATTTT. The variable domain in full, with the rest retrieved from reference TRBV19 and TRBJ2-3, is DGGITQSPKYLFRKEGQNVTLSCEQNLNHDAMYWYRQDPGQGLRLIYYSQIVNDFQKGDIAEGYSVSREKKESFPLTVTSAQKNPTAFYLCASLPHTESLTDTQYFGPGTRLTVL.

The table lists this clonotype with a count of one. This rearrangement joins TRBV14 to TRBJ2-1, with D unclear. CDR1 is SGHDN, CDR2 FVKESK, per germline. Trimming took 0 bases from V and 6 from J, leaving 6 bases between them. The CDR3 spans 13 residues. The CDR3 sequence is CASSQDLGNEQFF. The CDR3 bases are TGTGCCAGCAGCCAAGATCTAGGCAATGAGCAGTTCTTC.